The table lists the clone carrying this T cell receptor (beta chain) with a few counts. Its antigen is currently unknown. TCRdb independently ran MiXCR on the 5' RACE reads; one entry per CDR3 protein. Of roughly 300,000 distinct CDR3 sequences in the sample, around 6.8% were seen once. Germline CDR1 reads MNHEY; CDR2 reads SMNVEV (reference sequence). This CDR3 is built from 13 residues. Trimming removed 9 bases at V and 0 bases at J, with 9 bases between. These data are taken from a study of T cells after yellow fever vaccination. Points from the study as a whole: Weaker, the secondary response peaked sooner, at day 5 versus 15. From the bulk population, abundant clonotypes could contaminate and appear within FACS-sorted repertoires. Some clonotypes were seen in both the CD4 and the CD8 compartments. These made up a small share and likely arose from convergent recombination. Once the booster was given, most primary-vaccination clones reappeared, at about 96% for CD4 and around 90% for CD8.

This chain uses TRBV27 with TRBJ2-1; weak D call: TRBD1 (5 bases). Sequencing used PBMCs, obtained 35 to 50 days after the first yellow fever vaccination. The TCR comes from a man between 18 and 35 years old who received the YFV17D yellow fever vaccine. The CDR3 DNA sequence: TGTGCCAGTCGACAGTTCTCCTACAATGAGCAGTTCTTC. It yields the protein CASRQFSYNEQFF.